This record looks at one T cell receptor (beta chain) sequence and its context. Its antigen is unknown. The data derive from a study of T cells in localized non-small cell lung cancer. Study findings and constraints: Heterogeneity stays possible, as sequencing covered only one tumor region. Among the tissues sampled, uninvolved adjacent lung had the highest T cell clonality, above tumor. The appearance of a median approximately 57 of the top 100 tumor clones was seen in adjacent lung. Longer overall survival was associated with a higher density of T cells in the blood.

There are 16 residues in the CDR3. Trimming stripped 5 bases from V and 6 bases from J, with 20 bases between. Clones were read by immunoSEQ multiplex PCR, and TCRdb kept only the in-frame ones, dropping some. The sample has some 5,000 clones; 25% to 40% are singletons. The sample in question was lung tumor tissue, obtained before any cancer treatment. This chain uses TRBV6-7 with TRBJ1-5, with a weak D call TRBD1 (5 bases). TRBV6-7 is reported as an ORF; its role is uncertain. The sequence was obtained from a woman aged 35-75 years with stage II squamous cell lung carcinoma. The CDR3 protein is CASSELEVGGTQPQHF. CDR3 coding DNA: TGTGCCAGCAGTGAATTGGAAGTGGGAGGGACTCAGCCCCAGCATTTT.